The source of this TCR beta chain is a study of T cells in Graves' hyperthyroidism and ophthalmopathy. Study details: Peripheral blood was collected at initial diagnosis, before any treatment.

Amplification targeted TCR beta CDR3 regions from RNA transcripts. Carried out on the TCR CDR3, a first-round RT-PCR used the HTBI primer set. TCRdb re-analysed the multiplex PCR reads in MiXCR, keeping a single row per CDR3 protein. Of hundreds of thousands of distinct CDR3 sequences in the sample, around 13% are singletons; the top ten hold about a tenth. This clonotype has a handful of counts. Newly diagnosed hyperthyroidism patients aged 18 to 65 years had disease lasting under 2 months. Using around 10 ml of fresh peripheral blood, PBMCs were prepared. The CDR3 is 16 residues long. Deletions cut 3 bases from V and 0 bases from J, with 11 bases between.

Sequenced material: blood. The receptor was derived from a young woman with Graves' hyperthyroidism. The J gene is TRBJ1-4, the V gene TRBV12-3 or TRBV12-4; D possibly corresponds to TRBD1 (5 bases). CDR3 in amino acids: CASSFGKGATNEKLFF. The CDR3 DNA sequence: TGTGCCAGCAGTTTCGGGAAAGGGGCAACTAATGAAAAACTGTTTTTT.